What follows are 17 T cell receptor beta chains derived from one specimen sequenced in a study of PD-1 blockade in classical Hodgkin lymphoma. Some clones are missing from TCRdb's copy, which holds only in-frame ones; the method was immunoSEQ multiplex PCR. The sample has roughly 40,000 clones, over 70% seen once. Relapse was seen in all patients after autologous stem cell transplantation, and brentuximab vedotin exposure was variable. This specimen consisted of peripheral blood mononuclear cells (PBMCs), obtained at baseline. All receptors come from a human donor with classical Hodgkin lymphoma.

This chain uses TRBV5-4 with TRBJ2-1; TRBD2 matches 8 bases. CDR3 length: 15 amino acids. Germline V gene sequence: CDR1 SGHNT, CDR2 YYREEE (reference sequence). V lost 6 bases, J lost 3 bases, and 8 bases stayed unmatched. CDR3 amino acids: CASTSSGGLYNEQFF. CDR3 sequence (DNA): TGTGCCAGCACCTCCAGCGGGGGACTCTACAATGAGCAGTTCTTC.

The gene calls are TRBV6-1 and TRBJ1-2, with 10 bases fitting TRBD1. From germline, CDR1 is MNHNS and CDR2 SASEGT. Germline trimming cut 8 bases from V and 5 bases from J; bases unmatched to any gene: 8. This CDR3 has 14 amino acids. CDR3 in amino acids: CASRGQGVGYGYTF. As DNA, the CDR3 is TGTGCCAGCCGCGGACAGGGGGTAGGGTATGGCTACACCTTC.

V is TRBV5-1 and J is TRBJ2-3; TRBD2 might be the D (6 bases). The CDR3 sequence is 16 residues long. Trimming cost V 3 bases and J 0 bases, with 14 bases left between them. Germline V lookup: CDR1 SGHRS, CDR2 YFSETQ. This CDR3 is CASSSQQSGSTDTQYF. The CDR3 nucleotides read TGCGCCAGCAGCTCGCAACAAAGCGGGAGCACAGATACGCAGTATTTT.

This chain uses TRBV5-5 with TRBJ2-1; TRBD2 matches at 9 bases. The CDR3 runs 16 residues. Losses at the gene ends were 3 bases for V and 8 bases for J; bases not matched to a gene: 12. Germline-derived CDR1 and CDR2 are SGHKS and YYEKEE (reference sequence). The CDR3 DNA reads as TGTGCCAGCAGCTCGGGATTAGCGGGAGTCCTTGATGAGCAGTTCTTC. This translates into CASSSGLAGVLDEQFF.

J is TRBJ2-5 and V is TRBV7-2; 8 nucleotides agree with TRBD1. Germline loops: CDR1 SGHTA, CDR2 FQGNSA. CDR3 length equals 14 residues. V shed 4 bases and J 4 bases; nucleotides not matched to a gene: 5. The DNA of the CDR3 is TGTGCCAGCAGCTACCAACAGGGGGGAGAGACCCAGTACTTC. This codes for CASSYQQGGETQYF.

The CDR3: CASSLGGLAGDREQFF. CDR3 in DNA: TGTGCCAGCAGCTTGGGCGGACTAGCGGGAGATCGGGAGCAGTTCTTC. The chain couples TRBV5-4 to TRBJ2-1; 13 bases fit TRBD2. This CDR3 has 16 residues. J was trimmed by 10 bases and V by 0 bases; bases with no gene match: 7. The germline V gene encodes CDR1 SGHNT and CDR2 YYREEE (reference sequence).

The chain links TRBV21-1 to TRBJ2-5; the listed D gene, TRBD2, was not tested against the DNA. TRBV21-1 is assigned pseudogene status. This CDR3 contains 19 residues. CDR3 DNA: TGTGCCAGCAGCAAAAACCTCCGGGGGTCAGTGAAATACCAAGAGACCCAGTACTTC. This encodes CASSKNLRGSVKYQETQYF.

The CDR3 sequence is CASSPASTDTQYF. The CDR3 DNA sequence: TGTGCCAGCAGCCCGGCTAGCACAGATACGCAGTATTTT. The chain recombines TRBV11-2 with TRBJ2-3; D is uncertain. V lost 5 bases to trimming and J lost 0 bases, with 6 bases between them. Germline lookup yields CDR1 SGHAT and CDR2 FQNNGV. The CDR3 is 13 residues long.

V and J are TRBV10-3 and TRBJ1-1; D is undetermined. This CDR3 has 13 residues. Germline V lookup: CDR1 ENHRY, CDR2 SYGVKD. The V end was cut by 0 bases, the J end by 5 bases, with 7 bases between. The CDR3 bases are TGTGCCATCAGTGAGTCCAGGAGGACTGAAGCTTTCTTT. It codes for CAISESRRTEAFF.

V and J are TRBV6-6 and TRBJ1-1; 7 bases agree with TRBD1. CDR1 and CDR2 from the germline V gene are MNHNY and SVGAGI (reference sequence). The V gene end was trimmed by 4 bases and the J gene end by 1 base; junction bases not matched to a gene: 6. This CDR3 is 15 amino acids long. Here the CDR3 DNA reads TGTGCCAGCAGTTCGACAGGGCTCAGGAACACTGAAGCTTTCTTT. It specifies CASSSTGLRNTEAFF.

The gene calls are TRBV2 and TRBJ1-5; no firm D call. The V gene lost 3 bases and the J gene lost 1 base, with 7 bases spanning the gap. Germline assignment: CDR1 SNHLY and CDR2 FYNNEI. The CDR3 is 14 amino acids. CDR3 DNA: TGTGCCAGCAGTGACCCGGGGAGCAATCAGCCCCAGCATTTT. Translation: CASSDPGSNQPQHF.

The chain combines TRBV18 with TRBJ2-3; TRBD1 matches at 12 bases. The germline gives CDR1 KGHSH, CDR2 LQKENI. The CDR3 has 15 amino acids. J lost 7 bases, V lost 3 bases, and 5 bases had no gene match. The CDR3 loop is CASSPGQGAQNTQYF. The CDR3 bases are TGTGCCAGCTCACCGGGACAGGGGGCGCAAAATACGCAGTATTTT. Full variable domain (outside the CDR3, taken from reference TRBV18 and TRBJ2-3): NAGVMQNPRHLVRRRGQEARLRCSPMKGHSHVYWYRQLPEEGLKFMVYLQKENIIDESGMPKERFSAEFPKEGPSILRIQQVVRGDSAAYFCASSPGQGAQNTQYFGPGTRLTVL.

The chain is built from TRBV10-3 and TRBJ1-2, with a weak D call TRBD1 (6 bases). The CDR3 has 13 amino acids. V shed 7 bases and J shed 2 bases, with 11 bases lying between them. Germline CDR1 reads ENHRY; CDR2 reads SYGVKD. The CDR3 region has the DNA TGTGCCATCACTCTAACAGGGAACTATGGCTACACCTTC. Its translation: CAITLTGNYGYTF.

This clone appeared once. The chain employs TRBV5-6 and TRBJ2-5; 10 bases line up with TRBD2. CDR3 length equals 15 residues. Germline values: CDR1 SGHDT, CDR2 YYEEEE. The V segment lost 6 bases and the J segment 4 bases; nucleotides outside the gene matches: 9. CDR3 nucleotide sequence: TGTGCCAGCAAGGGGACTAGCGAGGGTAGAGAGACCCAGTACTTC. As protein: CASKGTSEGRETQYF.

The rearrangement links TRBV15 to TRBJ2-1; D gene ambiguous. Trimming took 9 bases from V and 0 from J, leaving 6 bases between them. In germline, CDR1 is LNHNV, CDR2 YYDKDF (reference sequence). The length of the CDR3 is 12 residues. CDR3 nucleotide sequence: TGTGCCACGGCTGGCTCCTACAATGAGCAGTTCTTC. This codes for CATAGSYNEQFF.

The chain recombines TRBV4-1 with TRBJ1-2; 9 nucleotides line up with TRBD1. V lost 2 bases to trimming and J lost 3 bases; unmatched junction nucleotides: 4. Germline-derived CDR1 and CDR2 are MGHRA and YSYEKL. The CDR3 is made up of 15 amino acids. Here the CDR3 reads CASSQRDRVDYGYTF. The CDR3 DNA reads TGCGCCAGCAGCCAACGGGACAGGGTGGACTATGGCTACACCTTC.

Points on this clone: One end of the junction varies from germline; a read error may be responsible. The rearrangement joins TRBV18 to TRBJ1-3; maybe TRBD1 (6 bases). Per germline, CDR1 KGHSH and CDR2 LQKENI. This CDR3 has 16 residues. DNA for the CDR3: TGTGCCGGCTCACCACTCCCCACAGGGTCTGGAAACACCATATATTTT. As protein: CAGSPLPTGSGNTIYF.